The text below deals with one T cell receptor (beta chain). Germline V lookup: CDR1 MGHDK, CDR2 SYGVNS. V was clipped by 5 bases and J by 4 bases; unmatched bases: 5. This CDR3 is built from 15 residues. The source of the sample is a study of cytomegalovirus exposure and HLA in healthy donors. Profiled with immunoSEQ multiplex PCR; TCRdb holds only in-frame clones, not every one. The sample consists of approximately 72,000 clones, 94% of them appearing once. This TCR came from a young woman in good health and CMV-seronegative. Material: PBMCs. The chain has TRBV25-1 and TRBJ1-4, with 9 bases lining up with TRBD1. Here the CDR3 reads CASSPRQGGNEKLFF. DNA for the CDR3: TGTGCCAGCAGTCCTAGACAGGGGGGTAATGAAAAACTGTTTTTT.